This T cell receptor (beta chain) was recovered during a study of T cell changes during pregnancy in multiple sclerosis. The data were produced by immunoSEQ multiplex PCR, yet TCRdb's version contains in-frame clones alone and is incomplete. The sample consists of 19,000 or so clones, 88% of them appearing once. The CDR3 runs to 14 residues. V lost 0 bases and J 10 bases, leaving 11 bases between the germline ends. Germline V gene sequence: CDR1 SGHTS, CDR2 YDEGEE. This clonotype was sampled from a female donor in good health, enrolled as a control in a pregnancy study. The rearrangement joins TRBV5-8 to TRBJ1-6, with D possibly matching TRBD1 (5 bases). This specimen consisted of CD4+ T cells from peripheral blood mononuclear cells, obtained in the first trimester of pregnancy. CDR3 in DNA: TGTGCCAGCAGCTTGGGGGGGGATCTCTCACCCCTCCACTTT. Amino acid sequence: CASSLGGDLSPLHF.